The entry below gives a single T cell receptor beta chain sequence along with its context. The target of this receptor is not known. No much larger clone exists at a distance of one base, and base qualities are not known. The sample comes from a study of blood T cell repertoires in COVID-19 (dated by TCRdb to the early 2020s). In the study overall: Samples covering the acute and convalescent phases of COVID-19 were provided by collaborators in the United States, Italy and Spain. Where available, HLA class I and class II types were taken from metadata supplied by the sample provider and were not determined by assay-based typing. The repertoires were made available in a free public database intended to serve as a resource for research on the immune response to SARS-CoV-2. Samples came from the ongoing ImmuneRACE study (first 160 participants) plus 1,254 subjects from 6 global collaborators. Sample metadata almost always included a de-identified subject ID, COVID-19 status, age in years and sex. The prospective study material was composed of cDNA or gDNA derived from T cells, B-cell-depleted T cells, or PBMCs. Subjects who had been exposed to COVID-19, were actively infected with it, or had recovered from it provided the deeply sampled blood TCRbeta repertoires that made up the dataset. What the authors observed across the whole study: How much clinical and demographic metadata was included differed by source and by participant, and the metadata was provided uncurated.

TCRbeta CDR3 regions were amplified from genomic DNA by means of the immunoSEQ Assay, a bias-controlled multiplex PCR. Regarding the original processing steps: Within the assay, amplification of reference gene primers was used to estimate how many nucleated cells each sample contained. To quantify the absolute abundance of each unique TCRbeta CDR3 rearrangement, sequence reads were collapsed and filtered. For each sample, productive Simpson clonality was calculated by taking the square root of Simpson's diversity index across productive rearrangements. TCRdb holds this immuneACCESS table with in-frame rearrangements only. Some clones are missing; in checked studies, unresolved V genes explain under half, and the rest has no known cause. For V, J and clone size, that table is used; D and trimming come from the DNA. This sample comprises 90,000 or so clones, 85% of them detected only once. The top ten hold under 4.5% of the sample.

Collaborating institutions collected whole blood in K2EDTA tubes following their own protocols. For TCRbeta analysis, collaborators shipped samples as frozen whole blood, isolated PBMCs, or DNA extracted from either of those sample types. The sequence came from a man in his 60s with acute or convalescent COVID-19. The sequenced sample consisted of peripheral blood.

The CDR3 region has the sequence CASSPSGDHNEQFF. The bases are TGTGCCAGCAGCCCTAGCGGGGATCACAATGAGCAGTTCTTC. The V gene is TRBV11-1 and the J gene is TRBJ2-1; TRBD2 aligns with 9 central bases. The germline V gene (reference sequence) provides CDR1 SGHAT and CDR2 FQDESV. Ends trimmed: V by 5 bases, J by 5 bases; bases unmatched to a gene: 4. The CDR3 sequence holds 14 residues, the cysteine and phenylalanine included. Here the CDR3 DNA is all that survives: 42 bases in frame from base 1. Reference TRBV11-1 and TRBJ2-1 genes cover what lies past the CDR3, so the full variable domain is EAEVAQSPRYKITEKSQAVAFWCDPISGHATLYWYRQILGQGPELLVQFQDESVVDDSQLPKDRFSAERLKGVDSTLKIQPAELGDSAMYLCASSPSGDHNEQFFGPGTRLTVL.